This TCR beta chain was identified during a study of a mutant IDH1 vaccine in newly diagnosed glioma (dated by TCRdb to the early 2020s). About the full investigation: In the chemotherapy-containing groups, vaccination started alongside temozolomide cycles, whereas in patients who had radiotherapy alone it started 4-6 weeks after radiotherapy. The roughly 34 treated patients were approximately 62% male and approximately 40% female, with a mean age of around 40 years. Prior to enrollment, patients had been given standard therapy consisting of radiotherapy alone, temozolomide alone, or radiochemotherapy with temozolomide, with the combination given to most patients. The week-35 safety follow-up took place at visit V12, and the week-47 end of study took place at visit V13. Peripheral blood was drawn at six visits: V03 (baseline), V05, V07, V10, V12 and V13. For exploratory analyses, approximately 25 treated patients had longitudinal TCRB deep sequencing done wherever samples were available.

A distance of 10 bases separates the germline ends of V and J, which lose 1 base and 6 bases respectively. The CDR3 covers 13 residues, taking in both the cysteine and the phenylalanine. The kept DNA is CDR3 alone, 39 bases in frame from the first base. The germline V gene yields SGHNT for CDR1 and YENEEA for CDR2. Results and caveats for the whole study, not just this receptor: Selection of PBMC samples for TCRB deep sequencing was based on availability. The authors noted that analyses of patient blood samples could not be reproduced because of sample limitations. Immune responses induced by the vaccine were seen in around 93% of patients across multiple MHC alleles. Pseudoprogression seemed to be unrelated to changes in the top peripheral T cell clonotypes found by TCRB sequencing.

Library construction relied on the immunoSEQ multiplex PCR assay. Rearranged TCR beta chain sequences were amplified using the hsTCRB Kit according to the manufacturer's protocol. Sequencing of TCRB libraries was carried out on an Illumina MiSeq. The source study handled its data this way. The kit vendor's proprietary platform handled demultiplexing, trimming and gene mapping. Here the immuneACCESS table is served through TCRdb, limited to in-frame sequences with V and J called. Missing clones are a known gap in these copies; in checked studies unresolved V genes cover under half, and the rest lacks a known reason. Clonal size and the V and J genes are those of that table, whereas D and trimming came from the DNA. This sample comprises about 27,000 clones, around 80% of them detected only once. Of the sample, about 7.9% is held by the ten largest clones. Explained via the paper, the time point label denotes: week 35, safety follow-up. Each vaccine dose was 300 ug of a 20-mer mutant IDH1 peptide in Montanide, given subcutaneously with topical imiquimod. Patients were given eight vaccinations, in weeks 1, 3, 5, 7, 11, 15, 19 and 23, which matched visits V03 through V10. Donors had newly diagnosed WHO grade 3 or 4 IDH1-mutant astrocytomas with loss of nuclear ATRX. The samples were drawn from NOA16, a multicentre, single-arm, open-label phase I trial in Germany that tested a mutant IDH1 peptide vaccine in humans for the first time. The DNeasy Blood and Tissue Kit was used to extract genomic DNA from EDTA blood for TCRB sequencing.

As regards this clone: Its antigen target is currently unknown. Qualities for individual bases were not recorded, and no much larger clone is one base off.

The sequence is built from TRBV11-3 and TRBJ2-7; the D segment cannot be called with confidence. This TCR was sampled from a man over 45 with glioma. Sample: PBMCs, taken from a glioma patient whose treatment included an IDH1 peptide vaccine. In nucleotides, the sequence is TGTGCCAGCAGCTTAGGGGGTTATTCCGAGCAGTACTTC. This is translated as CASSLGGYSEQYF.